This passage covers 18 T cell receptor beta chains from one sample sequenced in a study of blood T cell repertoires in COVID-19. Libraries were prepared by immunoSEQ multiplex PCR; TCRdb keeps only in-frame clonotypes and omits some of them. The repertoire consists of about 150,000 clones, with roughly 84% occurring once and the leading ten covering 5% to 7%. The sequencing sample was made of PBMCs or T cells enriched from blood (not recorded which). The receptors were gathered from a woman aged 45-60 years who had been exposed to COVID-19.

The rearrangement uses TRBV7-2 and TRBJ2-3, with TRBD2 as a possible D gene (6 bases). Germline-derived CDR1 and CDR2 are SGHTA and FQGNSA. The ends were cut back, 3 bases at V and 2 bases at J, with 12 bases in the middle. The CDR3 runs 15 residues. CDR3 region: CASSFAGGSTDTQYF. In DNA, the CDR3 is TGTGCCAGCAGCTTTGCCGGGGGATCCACAGATACGCAGTATTTT.

This chain uses TRBV2 with TRBJ2-7; D remains ambiguous. The CDR3 is made up of 14 amino acids. Trimming removed 6 bases at V and 6 bases at J, with 18 bases between. CDR1 and CDR2 (germline): SNHLY, FYNNEI. CDR3 bases: TGTGCCAGCAGGGTTCAGCTCCAAAGAGGCGAGCAGTACTTC. The encoded protein is CASRVQLQRGEQYF.

This clone was seen a single time. This sequence joins TRBV4-3 and TRBJ1-5, with a weak D call TRBD1 (6 bases). This CDR3 contains 16 residues. Trimming took 0 bases from V and 4 from J, leaving 13 bases between them. The germline V gene encodes CDR1 LGHNA and CDR2 YSLEER. The CDR3 sequence: CASSQEGRGGNQPQHF. The CDR3 DNA reads TGCGCCAGCAGCCAAGAGGGCAGGGGAGGGAATCAGCCCCAGCATTTT.

The V gene is TRBV2, the J gene TRBJ2-1; D possibly corresponds to TRBD1 (5 bases). Germline-derived CDR1 and CDR2 are SNHLY and FYNNEI. V was clipped by 9 bases and J by 6 bases, with 9 bases between them. The CDR3 has 11 amino acids. For the CDR3, the DNA is TGTGCCAGAGCTCAGGGCAATGAGCAGTTCTTC. This translates into CARAQGNEQFF. The full variable domain, rest sourced from reference TRBV2 and TRBJ2-1, is EPEVTQTPSHQVTQMGQEVILRCVPISNHLYFYWYRQILGQKVEFLVSFYNNEISEKSEIFDDQFSVERPDGSNFTLKIRSTKLEDSAMYFCARAQGNEQFFGPGTRLTVL.

The chain couples TRBV12-5 to TRBJ2-3, with TRBD2 matching over 14 bases. Germline V lookup: CDR1 LGHNT, CDR2 FRNRAP. Trimming removed 5 bases from V and 3 bases from J; junction bases left unmatched: 4. CDR3 length: 16 residues. In DNA form, the CDR3 reads TGTGCTAGTGGTACCGGACTAGCGGGGGGAACAGATACGCAGTATTTT. This codes for CASGTGLAGGTDTQYF.

The V call is TRBV6-1, the J call TRBJ1-2; weak D call: TRBD1 (5 bases). Trimming pared 3 bases from V and 1 base from J, leaving 6 bases between. Germline values: CDR1 MNHNS, CDR2 SASEGT. CDR3 length: 13 amino acids. The CDR3 nucleotides read TGTGCCAGCAGTGAGACAGTTAACTATGGCTACACCTTC. Protein: CASSETVNYGYTF.

As DNA, the CDR3 is TGCAGCGTACAAGGGACTAGCGGGGGGGCGCGCGAGCAGTACTTC. Its protein product is CSVQGTSGGAREQYF. This rearrangement joins TRBV29-1 to TRBJ2-7; the match to TRBD2 covers 16 bases. Germline V gene data show CDR1 as SQVTM and CDR2 as ANQGSEA. This CDR3 comprises 15 residues. With 6 bases clipped from V and 6 bases from J, the junction kept 8 bases outside the gene matches.

CDR3 sequence: CASRPGLVTHEQFF. The CDR3 DNA is TGTGCCAGCAGACCGGGACTAGTGACCCATGAGCAGTTCTTC. The chain carries TRBV6-5 and TRBJ2-1; 8 nucleotides agree with TRBD2. V was pared by 6 bases and J by 8 bases, with 9 bases of the junction left unmatched. Germline V gene data show CDR1 as MNHEY and CDR2 as SVGAGI. The CDR3 runs to 14 residues.

This chain connects TRBV6-5 to TRBJ1-5, with D uncertain. The CDR3 is made up of 13 amino acids. The V end was cut by 0 bases, the J end by 5 bases, with 5 bases between. Germline-derived CDR1 and CDR2 are MNHEY and SVGAGI. Here the CDR3 DNA reads TGTGCCAGCAGTTACTCGGCCCATCAGCCCCAGCATTTT. Translation: CASSYSAHQPQHF.

The genes are TRBV7-9 and TRBJ1-5; TRBD1 matches 8 bases. V dropped 5 bases and J dropped 6; count of bases not matched to a gene: 9. Germline V lookup: CDR1 SEHNR, CDR2 FQNEAQ (reference sequence). There are 15 residues in the CDR3. CDR3: CASSRSGQDGQPQHF. The CDR3 nucleotides are TGTGCCAGCAGCCGATCGGGACAGGACGGTCAGCCCCAGCATTTT.

This chain uses TRBV19 with TRBJ2-7; TRBD1 agrees at 10 bases. With 4 bases clipped from V and 5 bases from J, the junction kept 8 bases outside the gene matches. This CDR3 has 15 amino acids. Germline CDR1 is LNHDA and CDR2 is SQIVND (reference sequence). For the CDR3, the DNA is TGTGCCAGTAGTACCTCCGGGACAGGGGAACACGAGCAGTACTTC. It yields the protein CASSTSGTGEHEQYF.

The chain combines TRBV6-2 or TRBV6-3 with TRBJ2-5; 9 bases agree with TRBD2. CDR1 is MNHEY, CDR2 SVGEGT, per germline. The CDR3 totals 18 residues. V gave up 0 bases and J gave up 3 bases; unmatched junction bases: 11. For the CDR3, the DNA is TGTGCCAGCAGTTACTCTACCCGGATAGCGGGAGTGGAAGAGACCCAGTACTTC. Its translation: CASSYSTRIAGVEETQYF.

As regards this clone: At the DNA level, this CDR3 is encoded by other sequences in the same sample as well. The chain is built from TRBV5-1 and TRBJ2-5; D is perhaps TRBD1 (5 bases). Germline-derived CDR1 and CDR2 are SGHRS and YFSETQ. The length of the CDR3 is 14 residues. Trimming pared 0 bases from V and 2 bases from J, leaving 8 bases between. The CDR3 region is CASSLGGVQETQYF. CDR3 coding DNA: TGCGCCAGCAGCTTGGGGGGCGTTCAAGAGACCCAGTACTTC.

The genes are TRBV12-3 or TRBV12-4 and TRBJ2-5, with a tentative D call TRBD1 (5 bases). V was shortened by 2 bases and J by 5 bases, with 9 bases between the two germline ends. The CDR3 covers 13 residues. In DNA, the CDR3 is TGTGCCAGCAGTTTATCAGGGATGGAGACCCAGTACTTC. It is translated as CASSLSGMETQYF.

V usage is TRBV6-5 and J usage is TRBJ1-1, with D unresolved. Germline-derived CDR1 and CDR2 are MNHEY and SVGAGI. With 4 bases removed from V and 5 bases from J, the gap between germline ends came to 11 bases. This CDR3 spans 13 amino acids. CDR3 amino acids: CASSLTWWTEAFF. For the CDR3, the DNA is TGTGCCAGCAGTTTGACATGGTGGACTGAAGCTTTCTTT.

This rearrangement joins TRBV6-2 or TRBV6-3 to TRBJ2-1; 9 bases are shared with TRBD2. The germline gives CDR1 MNHEY, CDR2 SVGEGT. V trimming: 0 bases; J trimming: 4 bases; junction bases outside the gene matches: 7. The CDR3 covers 17 residues. Written as DNA, the CDR3 is TGTGCCAGCAGTTACTCCCCTCCTAGCGGGATTTACAATGAGCAGTTCTTC. It yields the protein CASSYSPPSGIYNEQFF.

The chain uses TRBV12-3 or TRBV12-4 and TRBJ2-5; the D gene is possibly TRBD1 (5 bases). This CDR3 is 13 amino acids long. Deletions cut 6 bases from V and 3 bases from J, with 11 bases between. CDR3 DNA sequence: TGTGCCAGCAGCTTGGGGCAGAAAGAGACCCAGTACTTC. Translating gives CASSLGQKETQYF.

The chain combines TRBV6-1 with TRBJ1-5; D ambiguous. Between the trimmed V and J ends, which lost 0 bases and 6 bases, there was a span of 15 bases. Germline V gene sequence: CDR1 MNHNS, CDR2 SASEGT. The CDR3 has 16 amino acids. CDR3 sequence (DNA): TGTGCCAGCAGTGAAGCCGGTGCTGGAGGTGTTCAGCCCCAGCATTTT. This codes for CASSEAGAGGVQPQHF.